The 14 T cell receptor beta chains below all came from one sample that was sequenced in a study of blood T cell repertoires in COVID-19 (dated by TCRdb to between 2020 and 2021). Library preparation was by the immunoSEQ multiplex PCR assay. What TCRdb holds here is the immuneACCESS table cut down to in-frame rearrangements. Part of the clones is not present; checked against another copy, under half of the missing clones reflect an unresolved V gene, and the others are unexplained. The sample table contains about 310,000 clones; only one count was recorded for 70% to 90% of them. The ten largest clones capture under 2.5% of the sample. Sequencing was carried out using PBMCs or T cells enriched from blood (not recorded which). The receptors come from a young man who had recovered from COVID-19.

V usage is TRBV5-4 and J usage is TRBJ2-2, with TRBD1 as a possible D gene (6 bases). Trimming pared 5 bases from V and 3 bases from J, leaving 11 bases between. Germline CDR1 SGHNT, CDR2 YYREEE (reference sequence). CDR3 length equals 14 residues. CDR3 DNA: TGTGCCAGCAGGGTAAACAGGGACACCGGGGAGCTGTTTTTT. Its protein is CASRVNRDTGELFF.

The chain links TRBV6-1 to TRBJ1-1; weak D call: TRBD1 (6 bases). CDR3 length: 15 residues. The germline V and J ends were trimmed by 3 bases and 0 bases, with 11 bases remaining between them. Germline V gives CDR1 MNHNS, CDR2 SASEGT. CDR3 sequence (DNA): TGTGCCAGCAGTGAGGGGGCCTATATGAACACTGAAGCTTTCTTT. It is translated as CASSEGAYMNTEAFF.

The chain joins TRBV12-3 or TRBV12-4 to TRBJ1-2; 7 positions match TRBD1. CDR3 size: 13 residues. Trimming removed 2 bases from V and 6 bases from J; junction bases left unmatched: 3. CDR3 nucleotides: TGTGCCAGCAGTTTACGCGGACAGGATGGCTACACCTTC. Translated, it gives CASSLRGQDGYTF.

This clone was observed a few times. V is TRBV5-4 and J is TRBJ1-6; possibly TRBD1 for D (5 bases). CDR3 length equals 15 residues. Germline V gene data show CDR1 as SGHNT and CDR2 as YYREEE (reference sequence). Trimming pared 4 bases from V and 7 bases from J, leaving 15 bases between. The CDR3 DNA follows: TGTGCCAGCAGCCCAGGCCAGGGAACCAATTCACCCCTCCACTTT. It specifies CASSPGQGTNSPLHF.

CDR3 nucleotides: TGCAGTGCTAGTCCCAGTCTCAATCAGCCCCAGCATTTT. Translated, it gives CSASPSLNQPQHF. V usage is TRBV20-1 and J usage is TRBJ1-5; the D is unclear. Germline V lookup: CDR1 DFQATT, CDR2 SNEGSKA (reference sequence). Trimming cost V 3 bases and J 3 bases, with 9 bases left between them. The CDR3 sequence is 13 residues long.

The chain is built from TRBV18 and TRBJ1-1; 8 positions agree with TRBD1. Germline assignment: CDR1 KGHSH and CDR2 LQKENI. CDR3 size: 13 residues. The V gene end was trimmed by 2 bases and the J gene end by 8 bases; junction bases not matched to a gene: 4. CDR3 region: CASSPGQGQEAFF. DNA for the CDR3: TGTGCCAGCTCACCAGGACAGGGACAGGAAGCTTTCTTT.

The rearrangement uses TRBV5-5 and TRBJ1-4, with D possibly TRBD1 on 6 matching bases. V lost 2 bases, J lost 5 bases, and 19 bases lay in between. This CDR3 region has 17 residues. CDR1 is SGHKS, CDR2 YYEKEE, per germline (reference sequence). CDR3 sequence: CASSLGGLGGGNEKLFF. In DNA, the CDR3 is TGTGCCAGCAGCTTAGGCGGCTTAGGCGGGGGCAATGAAAAACTGTTTTTT.

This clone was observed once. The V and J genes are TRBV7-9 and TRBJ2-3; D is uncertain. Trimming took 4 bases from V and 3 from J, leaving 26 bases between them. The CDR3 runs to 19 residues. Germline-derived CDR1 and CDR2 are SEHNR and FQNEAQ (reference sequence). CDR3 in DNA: TGTGCCAGCAGCTCCCCTTACCCGGTGAAGCGCTTCCTAACAGATACGCAGTATTTT. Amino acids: CASSSPYPVKRFLTDTQYF.

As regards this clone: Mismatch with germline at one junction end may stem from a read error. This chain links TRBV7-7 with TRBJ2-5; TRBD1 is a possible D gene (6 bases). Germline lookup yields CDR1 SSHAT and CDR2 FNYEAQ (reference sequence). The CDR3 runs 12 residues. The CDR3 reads CASSYTGETQYF. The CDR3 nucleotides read TGTGCTAGCAGCTATACAGGGGAGACCCAGTACTTC.

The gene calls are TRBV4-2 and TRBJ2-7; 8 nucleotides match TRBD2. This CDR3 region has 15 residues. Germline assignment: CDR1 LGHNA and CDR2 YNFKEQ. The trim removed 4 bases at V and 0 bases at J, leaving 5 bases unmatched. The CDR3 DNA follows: TGTGCCAGCAGCCCCGAGCGGGGGAGCTCCTACGAGCAGTACTTC. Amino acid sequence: CASSPERGSSYEQYF.

The CDR3 sequence is CASSSGRGAGGTF. The CDR3 DNA is TGTGCCAGCAGCTCGGGAAGAGGTGCAGGGGGCACCTTC. The chain joins TRBV13 to TRBJ1-2; 7 nucleotides line up with TRBD1. Germline-derived CDR1 and CDR2 are PRHDT and FYEKMQ (reference sequence). With 4 bases clipped from V and 13 bases from J, the junction kept 12 bases outside the gene matches. The CDR3 consists of 13 residues.

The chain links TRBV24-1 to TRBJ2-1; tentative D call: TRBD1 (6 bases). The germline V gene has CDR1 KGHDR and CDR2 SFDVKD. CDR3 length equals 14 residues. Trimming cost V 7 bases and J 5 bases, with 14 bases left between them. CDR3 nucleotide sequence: TGTGCCACCAGCGACAGGTACCGGGACAATGAGCAGTTCTTC. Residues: CATSDRYRDNEQFF.

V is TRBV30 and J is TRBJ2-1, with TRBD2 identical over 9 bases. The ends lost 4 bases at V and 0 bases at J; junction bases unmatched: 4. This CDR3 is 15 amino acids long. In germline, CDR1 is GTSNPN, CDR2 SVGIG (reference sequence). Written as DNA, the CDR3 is TGTGCCTGGACCCTGCGGGGGGGCTCCTACAATGAGCAGTTCTTC. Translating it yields CAWTLRGGSYNEQFF.

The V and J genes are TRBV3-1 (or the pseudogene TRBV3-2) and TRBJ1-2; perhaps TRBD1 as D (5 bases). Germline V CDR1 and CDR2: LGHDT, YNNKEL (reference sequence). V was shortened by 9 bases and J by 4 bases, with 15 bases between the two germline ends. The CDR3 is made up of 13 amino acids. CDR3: CASTLRGSYGYTF. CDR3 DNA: TGTGCCAGTACCCTTAGGGGCAGCTATGGCTACACCTTC.